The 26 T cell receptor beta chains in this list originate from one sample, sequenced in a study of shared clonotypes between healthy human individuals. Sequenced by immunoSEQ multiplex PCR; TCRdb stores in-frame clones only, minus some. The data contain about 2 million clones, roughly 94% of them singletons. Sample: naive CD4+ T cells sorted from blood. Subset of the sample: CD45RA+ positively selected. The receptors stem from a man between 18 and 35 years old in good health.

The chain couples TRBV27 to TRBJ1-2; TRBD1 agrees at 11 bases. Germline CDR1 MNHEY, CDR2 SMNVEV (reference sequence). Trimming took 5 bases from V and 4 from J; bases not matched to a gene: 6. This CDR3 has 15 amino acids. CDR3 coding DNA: TGTGCCAGCAGTCGAGGGACAGGGGGTTCCTATGGCTACACCTTC. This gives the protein CASSRGTGGSYGYTF.

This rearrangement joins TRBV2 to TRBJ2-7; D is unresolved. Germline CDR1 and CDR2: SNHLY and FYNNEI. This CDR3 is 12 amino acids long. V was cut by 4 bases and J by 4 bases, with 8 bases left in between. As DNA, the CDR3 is TGTGCCAGCAGTGTGGCAGCTTACGAGCAGTACTTC. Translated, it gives CASSVAAYEQYF.

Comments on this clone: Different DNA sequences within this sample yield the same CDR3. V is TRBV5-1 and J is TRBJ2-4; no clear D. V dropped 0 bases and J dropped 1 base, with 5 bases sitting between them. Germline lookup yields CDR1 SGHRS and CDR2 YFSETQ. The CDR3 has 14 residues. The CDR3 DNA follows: TGCGCCAGCAGCTTGGAATTGGCCAAAAACATTCAGTACTTC. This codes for CASSLELAKNIQYF.

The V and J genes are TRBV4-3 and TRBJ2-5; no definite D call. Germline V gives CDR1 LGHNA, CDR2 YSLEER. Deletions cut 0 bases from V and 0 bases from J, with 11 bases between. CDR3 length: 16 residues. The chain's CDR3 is CASSQDGKYYQETQYF. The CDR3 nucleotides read TGCGCCAGCAGCCAAGATGGGAAGTACTACCAAGAGACCCAGTACTTC.

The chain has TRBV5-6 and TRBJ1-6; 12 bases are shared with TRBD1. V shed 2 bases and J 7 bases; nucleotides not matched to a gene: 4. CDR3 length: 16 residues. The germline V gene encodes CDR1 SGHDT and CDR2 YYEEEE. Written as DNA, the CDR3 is TGTGCCAGCAGCTTTGGGGACAGGGGGCCAAATTCACCCCTCCACTTT. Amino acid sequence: CASSFGDRGPNSPLHF.

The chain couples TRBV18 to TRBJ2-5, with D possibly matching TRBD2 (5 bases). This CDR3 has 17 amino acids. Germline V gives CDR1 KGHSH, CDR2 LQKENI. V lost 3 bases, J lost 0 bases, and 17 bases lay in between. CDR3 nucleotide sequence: TGTGCCAGCTCACCCTTACTGGCTAGCAGAAACCAAGAGACCCAGTACTTC. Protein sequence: CASSPLLASRNQETQYF.

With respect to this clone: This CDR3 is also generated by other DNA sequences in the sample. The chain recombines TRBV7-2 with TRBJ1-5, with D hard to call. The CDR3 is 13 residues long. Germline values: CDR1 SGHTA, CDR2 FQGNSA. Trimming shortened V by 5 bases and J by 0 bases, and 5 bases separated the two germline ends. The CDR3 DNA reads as TGTGCCAGCAGCCCATATAGCAATCAGCCCCAGCATTTT. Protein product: CASSPYSNQPQHF.

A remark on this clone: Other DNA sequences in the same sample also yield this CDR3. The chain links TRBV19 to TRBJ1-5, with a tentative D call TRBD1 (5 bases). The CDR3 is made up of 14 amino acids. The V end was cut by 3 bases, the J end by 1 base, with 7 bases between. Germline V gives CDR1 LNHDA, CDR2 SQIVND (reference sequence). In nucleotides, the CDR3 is TGTGCCAGTAGTATTTGGGACAGCAATCAGCCCCAGCATTTT. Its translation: CASSIWDSNQPQHF.

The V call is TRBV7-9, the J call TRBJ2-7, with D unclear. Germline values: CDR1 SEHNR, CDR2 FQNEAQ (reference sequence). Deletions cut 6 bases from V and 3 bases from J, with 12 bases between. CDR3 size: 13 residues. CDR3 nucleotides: TGTGCCAGCAGGTTGGCGTCAAACTACGAGCAGTACTTC. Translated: CASRLASNYEQYF.

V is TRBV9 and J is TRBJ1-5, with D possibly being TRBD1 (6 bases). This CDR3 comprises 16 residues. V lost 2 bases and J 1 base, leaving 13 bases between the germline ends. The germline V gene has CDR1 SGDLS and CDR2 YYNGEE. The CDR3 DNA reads TGTGCCAGCAGCGTGGGAACAGGGACGAGCAATCAGCCCCAGCATTTT. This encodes CASSVGTGTSNQPQHF.

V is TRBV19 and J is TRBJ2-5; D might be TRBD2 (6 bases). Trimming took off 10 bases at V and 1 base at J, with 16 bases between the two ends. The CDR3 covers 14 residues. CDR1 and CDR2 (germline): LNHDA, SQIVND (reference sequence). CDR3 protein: CATRDEGGQETQYF. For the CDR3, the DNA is TGTGCCACCCGCGATGAGGGAGGCCAAGAGACCCAGTACTTC. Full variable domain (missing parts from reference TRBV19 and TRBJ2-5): DGGITQSPKYLFRKEGQNVTLSCEQNLNHDAMYWYRQDPGQGLRLIYYSQIVNDFQKGDIAEGYSVSREKKESFPLTVTSAQKNPTAFYLCATRDEGGQETQYFGPGTRLLVL.

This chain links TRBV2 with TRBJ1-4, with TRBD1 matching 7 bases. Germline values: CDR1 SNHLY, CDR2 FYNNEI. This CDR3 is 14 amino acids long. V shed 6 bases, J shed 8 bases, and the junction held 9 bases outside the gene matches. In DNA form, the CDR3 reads TGTGCCAGCAGGATAACAGGGGAGAGGGAAAAACTGTTTTTT. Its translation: CASRITGEREKLFF.

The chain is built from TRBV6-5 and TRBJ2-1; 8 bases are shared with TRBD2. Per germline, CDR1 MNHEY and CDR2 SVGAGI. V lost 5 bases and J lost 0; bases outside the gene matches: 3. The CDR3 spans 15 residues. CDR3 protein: CASSLSGISYNEQFF. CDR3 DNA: TGTGCCAGCAGTCTTAGCGGGATCTCCTACAATGAGCAGTTCTTC.

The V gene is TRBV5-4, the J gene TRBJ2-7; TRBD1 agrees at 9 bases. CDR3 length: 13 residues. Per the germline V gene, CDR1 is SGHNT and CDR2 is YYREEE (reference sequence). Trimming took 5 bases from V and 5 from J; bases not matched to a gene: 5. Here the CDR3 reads CASRRGQGNEQYF. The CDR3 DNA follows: TGTGCCAGCAGGCGCGGACAGGGGAACGAGCAGTACTTC. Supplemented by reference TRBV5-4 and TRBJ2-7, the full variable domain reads ETGVTQSPTHLIKTRGQQVTLRCSSQSGHNTVSWYQQALGQGPQFIFQYYREEENGRGNFPPRFSGLQFPNYSSELNVNALELDDSALYLCASRRGQGNEQYFGPGTRLTVT.

CDR3 amino acids: CASRSGGRSGTQYF. In DNA, the CDR3 is TGTGCCAGCAGATCCGGAGGGAGGTCGGGGACCCAGTACTTC. V and J are TRBV6-5 and TRBJ2-5, with D possibly being TRBD2 (6 bases). Germline CDR1 reads MNHEY; CDR2 reads SVGAGI. Trimming stripped 6 bases from V and 7 bases from J, with 18 bases between. The CDR3 sequence is 14 residues long.

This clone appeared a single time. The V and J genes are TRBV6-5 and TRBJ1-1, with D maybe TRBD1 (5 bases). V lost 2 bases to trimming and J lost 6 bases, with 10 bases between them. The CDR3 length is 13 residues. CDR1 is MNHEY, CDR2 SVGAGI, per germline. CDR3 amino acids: CASSYGGGPEAFF. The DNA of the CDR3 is TGTGCCAGCAGTTACGGCGGGGGTCCTGAAGCTTTCTTT.

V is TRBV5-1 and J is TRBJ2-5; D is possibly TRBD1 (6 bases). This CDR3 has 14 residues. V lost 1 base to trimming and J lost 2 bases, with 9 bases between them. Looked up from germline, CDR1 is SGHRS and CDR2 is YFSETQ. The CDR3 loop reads CASSLIQGQETQYF. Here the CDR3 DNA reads TGCGCCAGCAGCTTGATCCAGGGGCAAGAGACCCAGTACTTC.

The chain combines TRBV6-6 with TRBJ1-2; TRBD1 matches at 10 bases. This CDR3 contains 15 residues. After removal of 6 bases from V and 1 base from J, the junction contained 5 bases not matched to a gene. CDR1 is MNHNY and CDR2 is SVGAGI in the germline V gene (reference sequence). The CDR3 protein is CASRWGTGVNYGYTF. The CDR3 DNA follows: TGTGCCAGCAGGTGGGGGACAGGGGTTAACTATGGCTACACCTTC.

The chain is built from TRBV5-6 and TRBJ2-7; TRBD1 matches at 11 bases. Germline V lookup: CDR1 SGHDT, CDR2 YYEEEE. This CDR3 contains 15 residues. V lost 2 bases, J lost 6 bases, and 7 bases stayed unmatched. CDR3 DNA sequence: TGTGCCAGCAGCTTTAGGACAGGGGGCTTCGGCGAGCAGTACTTC. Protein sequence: CASSFRTGGFGEQYF.

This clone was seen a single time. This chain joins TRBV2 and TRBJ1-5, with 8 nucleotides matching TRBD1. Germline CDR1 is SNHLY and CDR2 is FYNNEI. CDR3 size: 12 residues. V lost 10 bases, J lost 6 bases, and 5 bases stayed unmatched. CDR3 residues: CATGTGGQPQHF. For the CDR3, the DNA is TGTGCCACAGGGACAGGCGGTCAGCCCCAGCATTTT.

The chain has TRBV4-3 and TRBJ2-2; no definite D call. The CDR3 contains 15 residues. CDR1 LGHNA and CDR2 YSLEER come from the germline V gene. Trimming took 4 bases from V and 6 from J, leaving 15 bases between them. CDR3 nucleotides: TGCGCCAGCAGCCCTCAATTGGAATGGGCCGGGGAGCTGTTTTTT. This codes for CASSPQLEWAGELFF.

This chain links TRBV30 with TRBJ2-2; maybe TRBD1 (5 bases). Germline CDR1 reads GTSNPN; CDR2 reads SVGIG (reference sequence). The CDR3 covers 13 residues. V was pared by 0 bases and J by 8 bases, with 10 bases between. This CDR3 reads CAWSVQASGELFF. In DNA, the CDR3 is TGTGCCTGGAGTGTACAGGCATCAGGGGAGCTGTTTTTT.

CDR3 sequence: CASSRTSYEQYF. For the CDR3, the DNA is TGTGCCAGCAGTCGGACTAGCTACGAGCAGTACTTC. This chain uses TRBV14 with TRBJ2-7; 7 bases match TRBD2. The junction had 2 bases not matched to a gene; V was cut back by 6 bases and J by 3 bases. The CDR3 sequence is 12 residues long. Germline loops: CDR1 SGHDN, CDR2 FVKESK. The full variable domain, rest sourced from reference TRBV14 and TRBJ2-7, is EAGVTQFPSHSVIEKGQTVTLRCDPISGHDNLYWYRRVMGKEIKFLLHFVKESKQDESGMPNNRFLAERTGGTYSTLKVQPAELEDSGVYFCASSRTSYEQYFGPGTRLTVT.

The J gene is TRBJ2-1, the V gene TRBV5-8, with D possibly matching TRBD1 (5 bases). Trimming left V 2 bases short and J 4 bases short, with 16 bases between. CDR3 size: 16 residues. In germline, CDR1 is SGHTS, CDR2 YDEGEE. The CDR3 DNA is TGTGCCAGCAGCTTATACACAGGAGAAGTGTACAATGAGCAGTTCTTC. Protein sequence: CASSLYTGEVYNEQFF.

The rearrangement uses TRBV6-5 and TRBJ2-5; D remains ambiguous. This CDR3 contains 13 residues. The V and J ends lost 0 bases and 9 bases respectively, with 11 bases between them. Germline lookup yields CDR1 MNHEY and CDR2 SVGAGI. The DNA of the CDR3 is TGTGCCAGCAGTTACTCGAGTTATCGAGCCCAGTACTTC. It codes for CASSYSSYRAQYF.

CDR3 DNA: TGCACTGTAGCAGGGAACTATGGCTACACCTTC. Its translation: CTVAGNYGYTF. The genes are TRBV20-1 and TRBJ1-2; weak D call: TRBD1 (5 bases). Germline loops: CDR1 DFQATT, CDR2 SNEGSKA (reference sequence). The CDR3 sequence is 11 residues long.